The clone carrying this TCR beta chain was seen at least ten times. There were TCR beta CDR3 regions amplified from RNA transcripts. The TCR CDR3 first-round RT-PCR relied on the HTBI primer set. One entry per CDR3 protein, called by TCRdb with MiXCR from the multiplex PCR reads. The table records hundreds of thousands of distinct CDR3 sequences, 15% to 19% of them present only once. V gave up 4 bases and J gave up 4 bases, with 16 bases separating them. The CDR3 consists of 15 residues. From germline, CDR1 is MNHNS and CDR2 SASEGT. The data were taken from a study of T cells in Graves' hyperthyroidism and ophthalmopathy. Stable disease denoted Graves' hyperthyroidism without ophthalmopathy progression within 18 months. Newly diagnosed hyperthyroidism, duration under 2 months, in patients aged 18 to 65. An approximately 10 ml volume of fresh peripheral blood provided the PBMCs.

The source material was blood. The sequence was obtained from a woman between 18 and 30 years old with Graves' hyperthyroidism. This chain uses TRBV6-1 with TRBJ1-2, with D uncertain. The CDR3 sequence: CASSADGRSTYGYTF. As DNA, the CDR3 is TGTGCCAGCAGTGCGGACGGAAGAAGTACCTATGGCTACACCTTC.